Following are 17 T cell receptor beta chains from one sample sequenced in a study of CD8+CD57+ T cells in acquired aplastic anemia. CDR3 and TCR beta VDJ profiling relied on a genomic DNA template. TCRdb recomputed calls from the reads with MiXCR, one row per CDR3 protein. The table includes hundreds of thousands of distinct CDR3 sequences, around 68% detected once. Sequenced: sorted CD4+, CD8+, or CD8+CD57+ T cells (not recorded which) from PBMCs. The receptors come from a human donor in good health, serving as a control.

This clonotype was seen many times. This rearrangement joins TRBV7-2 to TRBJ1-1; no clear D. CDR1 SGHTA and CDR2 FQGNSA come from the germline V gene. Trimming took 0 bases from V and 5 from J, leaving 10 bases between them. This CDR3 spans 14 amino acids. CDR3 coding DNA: TGTGCCAGCAGCTTAGCGAGGGTTAGGACTGAAGCTTTCTTT. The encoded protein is CASSLARVRTEAFF.

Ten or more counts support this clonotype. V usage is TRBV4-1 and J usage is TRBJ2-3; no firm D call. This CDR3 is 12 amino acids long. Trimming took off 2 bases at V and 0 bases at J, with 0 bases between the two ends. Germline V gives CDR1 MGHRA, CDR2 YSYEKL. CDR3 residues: CASSQSTDTQYF. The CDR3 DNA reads TGCGCCAGCAGCCAAAGCACAGATACGCAGTATTTT.

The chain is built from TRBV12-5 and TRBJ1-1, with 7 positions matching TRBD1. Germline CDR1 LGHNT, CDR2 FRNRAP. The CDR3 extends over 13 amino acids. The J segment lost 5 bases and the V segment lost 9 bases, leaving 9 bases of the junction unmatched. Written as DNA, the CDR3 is TGTGCTAGCGAGACAGGGCTAACTACTGAAGCTTTCTTT. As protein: CASETGLTTEAFF.

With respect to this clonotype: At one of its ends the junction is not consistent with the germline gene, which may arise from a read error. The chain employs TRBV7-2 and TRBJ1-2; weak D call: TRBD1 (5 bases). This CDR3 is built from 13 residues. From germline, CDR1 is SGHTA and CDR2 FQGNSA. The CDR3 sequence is CASRSYTGSQYSF. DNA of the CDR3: TGTGCCAGCAGGTCCTACACAGGTTCGCAGTACTCTTTC.

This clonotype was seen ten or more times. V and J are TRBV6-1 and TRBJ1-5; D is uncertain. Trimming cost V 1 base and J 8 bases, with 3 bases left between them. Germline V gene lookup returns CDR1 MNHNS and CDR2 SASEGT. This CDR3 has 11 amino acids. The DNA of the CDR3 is TGTGCCAGCAGTGAAGGAAAGCCCCAGCATTTT. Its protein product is CASSEGKPQHF.

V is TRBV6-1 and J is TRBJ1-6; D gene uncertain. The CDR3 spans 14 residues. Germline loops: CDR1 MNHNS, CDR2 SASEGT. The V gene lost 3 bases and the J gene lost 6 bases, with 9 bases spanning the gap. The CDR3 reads CASSEDESNSPLHF. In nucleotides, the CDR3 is TGTGCCAGCAGTGAGGATGAGAGTAATTCACCCCTCCACTTT.

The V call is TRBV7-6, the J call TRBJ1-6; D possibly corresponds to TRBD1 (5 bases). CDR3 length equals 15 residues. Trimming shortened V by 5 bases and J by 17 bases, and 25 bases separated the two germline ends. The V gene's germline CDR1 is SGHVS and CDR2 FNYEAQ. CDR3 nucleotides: TGTGCCAGCAGCCCGGGGCAACGCTACGAGTCGTCCTTCCACTTT. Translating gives CASSPGQRYESSFHF.

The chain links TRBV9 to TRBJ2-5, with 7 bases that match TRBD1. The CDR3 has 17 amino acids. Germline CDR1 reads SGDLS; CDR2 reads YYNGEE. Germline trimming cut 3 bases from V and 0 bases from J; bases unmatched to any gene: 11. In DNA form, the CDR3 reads TGTGCCAGCAGCGCAACTAGAACAGGGGCTCACCAAGAGACCCAGTACTTC. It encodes CASSATRTGAHQETQYF.

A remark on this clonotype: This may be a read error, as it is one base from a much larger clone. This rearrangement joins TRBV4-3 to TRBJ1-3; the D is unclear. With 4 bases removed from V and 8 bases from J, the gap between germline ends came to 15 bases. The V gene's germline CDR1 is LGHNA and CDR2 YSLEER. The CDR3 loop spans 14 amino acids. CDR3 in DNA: TGCGCCAGCAGCCCTAAGCCAGCGGGAGACACCATATATTTT. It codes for CASSPKPAGDTIYF.

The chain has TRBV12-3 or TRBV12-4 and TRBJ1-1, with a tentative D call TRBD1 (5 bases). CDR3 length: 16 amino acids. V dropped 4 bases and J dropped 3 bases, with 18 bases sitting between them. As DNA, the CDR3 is TGTGCCAGCAGTTGCACCCATGGGGGGGTTGACACTGAAGCTTTCTTT. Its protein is CASSCTHGGVDTEAFF.

The CDR3 here is CATTSLGQFF. The CDR3 nucleotides read TGTGCCACAACCTCCTTGGGGCAGTTCTTC. The V call is TRBV2, the J call TRBJ2-1; D gene uncertain. The CDR3 length is 10 residues. The ends were cut back, 10 bases at V and 12 bases at J, with 13 bases in the middle. Germline lookup yields CDR1 SNHLY and CDR2 FYNNEI.

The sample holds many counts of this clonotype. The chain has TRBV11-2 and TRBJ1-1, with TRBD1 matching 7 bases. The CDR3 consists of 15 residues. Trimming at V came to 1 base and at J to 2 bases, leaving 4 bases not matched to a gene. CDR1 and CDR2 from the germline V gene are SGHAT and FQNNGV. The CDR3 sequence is CASSLATGDNTEAFF. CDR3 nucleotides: TGTGCCAGCAGCTTAGCTACAGGGGATAACACTGAAGCTTTCTTT.

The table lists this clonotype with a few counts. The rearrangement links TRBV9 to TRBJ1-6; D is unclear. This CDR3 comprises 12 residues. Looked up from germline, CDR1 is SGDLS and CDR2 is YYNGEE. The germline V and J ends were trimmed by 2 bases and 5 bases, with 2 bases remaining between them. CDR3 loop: CASSVDNSPLHF. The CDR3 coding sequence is TGTGCCAGCAGCGTGGATAATTCACCCCTCCACTTT.

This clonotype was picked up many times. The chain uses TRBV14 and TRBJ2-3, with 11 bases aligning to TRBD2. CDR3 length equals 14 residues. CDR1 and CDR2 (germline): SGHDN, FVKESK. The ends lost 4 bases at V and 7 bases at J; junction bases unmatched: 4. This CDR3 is CASSPSGGRYTQYF. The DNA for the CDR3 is TGTGCCAGCAGCCCTAGCGGGGGGCGATATACGCAGTATTTT. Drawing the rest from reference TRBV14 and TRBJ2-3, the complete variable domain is EAGVTQFPSHSVIEKGQTVTLRCDPISGHDNLYWYRRVMGKEIKFLLHFVKESKQDESGMPNNRFLAERTGGTYSTLKVQPAELEDSGVYFCASSPSGGRYTQYFGPGTRLTVL.

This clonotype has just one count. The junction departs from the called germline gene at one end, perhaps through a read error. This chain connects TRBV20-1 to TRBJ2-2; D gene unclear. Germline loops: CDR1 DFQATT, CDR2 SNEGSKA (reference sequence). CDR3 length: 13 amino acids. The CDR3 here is CSVSNNDTGELFF. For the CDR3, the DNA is TGCAGTGTTAGCAACAACGACACAGGGGAGCTGTTTTTT.

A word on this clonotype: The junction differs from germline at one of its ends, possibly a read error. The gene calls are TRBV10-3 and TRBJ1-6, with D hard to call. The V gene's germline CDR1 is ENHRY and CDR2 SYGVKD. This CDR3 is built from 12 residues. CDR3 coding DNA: TGTGCCATCAGCTCCATTAACTCGCCCCTCGACTTT. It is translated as CAISSINSPLDF.

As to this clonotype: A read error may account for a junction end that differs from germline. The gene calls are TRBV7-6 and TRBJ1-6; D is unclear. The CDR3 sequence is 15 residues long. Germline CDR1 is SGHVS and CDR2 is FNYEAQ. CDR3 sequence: CASSVGRRADSPLHF. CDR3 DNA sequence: TGTGCTAGCAGCGTAGGGAGACGGGCAGATTCACCCCTCCACTTT.